This T cell receptor (beta chain) was recorded in a study of blood T cells in healthy people across ages. This CDR3 is built from 14 residues. It was with a sample-barcoded 5' primer and a J-beta primer mix that a second PCR of about 7 to 12 cycles was run. MiXCR, applied by TCRdb to the 5' RACE reads, yields one record per CDR3 protein. This sample has 1.8 million or so distinct CDR3 sequences, with about 39% found just once. Concerning this clonotype itself: The junction does not match germline at one end; this may be a read error.

The TCR comes from a human donor in good health. The chain uses TRBV12-3 or TRBV12-4 and TRBJ2-3; D may be TRBD1 or TRBD2 (5 bases each). Material for sequencing was blood. In DNA form, the CDR3 reads TGTGCCAGCAGTTTAGGGGGGACCGCAGATGCGCAGTATTTT. Its protein product is CASSLGGTADAQYF.